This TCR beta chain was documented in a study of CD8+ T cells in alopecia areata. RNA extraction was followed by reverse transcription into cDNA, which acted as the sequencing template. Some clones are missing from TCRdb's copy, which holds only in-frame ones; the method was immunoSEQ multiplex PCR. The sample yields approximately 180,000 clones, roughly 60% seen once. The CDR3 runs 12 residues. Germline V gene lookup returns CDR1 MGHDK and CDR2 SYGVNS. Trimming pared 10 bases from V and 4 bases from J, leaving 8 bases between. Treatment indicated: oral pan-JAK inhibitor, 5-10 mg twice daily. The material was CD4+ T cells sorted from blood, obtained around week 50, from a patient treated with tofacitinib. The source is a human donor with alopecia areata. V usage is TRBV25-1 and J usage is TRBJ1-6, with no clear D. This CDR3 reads CATARYNSPLHF. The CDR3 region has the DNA TGTGCCACCGCCCGGTATAATTCACCCCTCCACTTT. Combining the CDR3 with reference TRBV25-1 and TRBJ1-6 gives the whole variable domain EADIYQTPRYLVIGTGKKITLECSQTMGHDKMYWYQQDPGMELHLIHYSYGVNSTEKGDLSSESTVSRIRTEHFPLTLESARPSHTSQYLCATARYNSPLHFGNGTRLTVT.